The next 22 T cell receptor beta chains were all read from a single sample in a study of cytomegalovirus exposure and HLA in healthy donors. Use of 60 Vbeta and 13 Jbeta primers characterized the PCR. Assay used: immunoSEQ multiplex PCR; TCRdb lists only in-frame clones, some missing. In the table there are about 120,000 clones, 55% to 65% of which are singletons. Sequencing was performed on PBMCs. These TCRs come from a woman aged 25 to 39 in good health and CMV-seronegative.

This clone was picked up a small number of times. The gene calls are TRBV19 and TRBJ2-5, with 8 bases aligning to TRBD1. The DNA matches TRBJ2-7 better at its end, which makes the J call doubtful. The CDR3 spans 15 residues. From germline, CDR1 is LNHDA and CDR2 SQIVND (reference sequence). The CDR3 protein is CASSKFGTGRYEQYF. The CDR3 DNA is TGTGCCAGTAGTAAATTCGGGACAGGACGCTACGAGCAGTACTTC.

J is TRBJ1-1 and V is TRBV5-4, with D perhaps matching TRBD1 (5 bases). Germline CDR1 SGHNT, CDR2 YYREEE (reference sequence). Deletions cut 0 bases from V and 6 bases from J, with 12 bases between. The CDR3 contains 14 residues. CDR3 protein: CASSLGGRVPEAFF. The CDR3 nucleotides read TGTGCCAGCAGCTTGGGGGGGAGGGTGCCTGAAGCTTTCTTT.

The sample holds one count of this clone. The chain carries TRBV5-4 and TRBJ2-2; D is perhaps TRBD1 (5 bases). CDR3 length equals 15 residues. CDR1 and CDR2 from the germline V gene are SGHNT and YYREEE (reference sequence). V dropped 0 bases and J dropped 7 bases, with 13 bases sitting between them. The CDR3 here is CASSLGAGSNGELFF. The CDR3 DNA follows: TGTGCCAGCAGCTTGGGGGCAGGGTCAAACGGGGAGCTGTTTTTT.

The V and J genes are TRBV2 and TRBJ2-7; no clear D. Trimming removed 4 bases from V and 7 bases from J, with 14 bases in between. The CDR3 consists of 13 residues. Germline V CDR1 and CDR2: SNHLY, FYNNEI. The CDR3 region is CASSVSLVREQYF. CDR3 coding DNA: TGTGCCAGCAGTGTTTCCCTGGTGAGGGAGCAGTACTTC.

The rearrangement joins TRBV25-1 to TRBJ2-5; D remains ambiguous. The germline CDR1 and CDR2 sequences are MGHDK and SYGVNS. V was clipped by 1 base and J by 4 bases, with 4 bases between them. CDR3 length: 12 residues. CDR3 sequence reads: CASSEFRETQYF. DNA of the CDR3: TGTGCCAGCAGTGAATTTCGAGAGACCCAGTACTTC. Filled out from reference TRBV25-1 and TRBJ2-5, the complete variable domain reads EADIYQTPRYLVIGTGKKITLECSQTMGHDKMYWYQQDPGMELHLIHYSYGVNSTEKGDLSSESTVSRIRTEHFPLTLESARPSHTSQYLCASSEFRETQYFGPGTRLLVL.

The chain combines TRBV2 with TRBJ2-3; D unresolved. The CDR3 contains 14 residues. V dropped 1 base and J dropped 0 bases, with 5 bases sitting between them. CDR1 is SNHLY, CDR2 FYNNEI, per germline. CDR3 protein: CASSEVLSTDTQYF. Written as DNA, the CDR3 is TGTGCCAGCAGTGAAGTACTTAGCACAGATACGCAGTATTTT.

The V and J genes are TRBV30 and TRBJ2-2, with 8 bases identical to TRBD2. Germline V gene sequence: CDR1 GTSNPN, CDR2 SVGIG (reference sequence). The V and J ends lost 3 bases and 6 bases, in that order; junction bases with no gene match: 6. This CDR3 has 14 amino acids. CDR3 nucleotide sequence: TGTGCCTGGAGGTTGCCGGGAGGGTCCGGGGAGCTGTTTTTT. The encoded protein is CAWRLPGGSGELFF.

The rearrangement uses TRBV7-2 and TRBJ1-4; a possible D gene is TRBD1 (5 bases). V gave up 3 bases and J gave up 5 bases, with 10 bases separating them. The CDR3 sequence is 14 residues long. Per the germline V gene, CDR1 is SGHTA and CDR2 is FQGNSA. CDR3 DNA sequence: TGTGCCAGCAGCTTCAGGGTTAGGAATGAAAAACTGTTTTTT. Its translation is CASSFRVRNEKLFF.

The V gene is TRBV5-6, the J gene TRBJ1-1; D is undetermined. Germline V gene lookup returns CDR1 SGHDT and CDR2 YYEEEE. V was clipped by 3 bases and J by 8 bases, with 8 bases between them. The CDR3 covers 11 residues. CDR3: CASSSGREAFF. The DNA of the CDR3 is TGTGCCAGCAGCTCCGGGAGGGAAGCTTTCTTT.

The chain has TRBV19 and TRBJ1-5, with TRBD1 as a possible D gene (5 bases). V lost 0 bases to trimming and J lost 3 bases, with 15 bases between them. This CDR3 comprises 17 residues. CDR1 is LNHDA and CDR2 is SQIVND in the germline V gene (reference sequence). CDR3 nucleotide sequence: TGTGCCAGTAGTATAGAAAGTCTCACAGGAAACAATCAGCCCCAGCATTTT. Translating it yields CASSIESLTGNNQPQHF.

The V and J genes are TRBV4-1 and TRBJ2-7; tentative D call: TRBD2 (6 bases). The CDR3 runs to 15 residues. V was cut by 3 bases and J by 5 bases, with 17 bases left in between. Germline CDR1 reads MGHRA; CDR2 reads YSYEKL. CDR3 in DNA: TGCGCCAGCAGCCATACCGGGACTTTAAGCGACGAGCAGTACTTC. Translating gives CASSHTGTLSDEQYF.

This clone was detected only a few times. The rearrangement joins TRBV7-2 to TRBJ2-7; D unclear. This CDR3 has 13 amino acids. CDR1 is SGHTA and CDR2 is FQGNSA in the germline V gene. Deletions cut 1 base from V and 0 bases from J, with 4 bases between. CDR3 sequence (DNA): TGTGCCAGCAGCTTAGACTCCTCCTACGAGCAGTACTTC. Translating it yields CASSLDSSYEQYF.

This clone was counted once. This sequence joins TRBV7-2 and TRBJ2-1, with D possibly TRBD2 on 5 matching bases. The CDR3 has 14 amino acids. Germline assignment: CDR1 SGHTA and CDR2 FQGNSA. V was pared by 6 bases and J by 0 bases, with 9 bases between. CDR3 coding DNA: TGTGCCAGCAGACCCGGAGGCTCCTACAATGAGCAGTTCTTC. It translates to CASRPGGSYNEQFF.

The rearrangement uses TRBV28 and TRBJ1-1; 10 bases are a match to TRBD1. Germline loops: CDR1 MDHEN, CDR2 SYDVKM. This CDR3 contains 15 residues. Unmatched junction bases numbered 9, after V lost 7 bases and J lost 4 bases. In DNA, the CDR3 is TGTGCCAGCACGGGACAGGGGTTGGTCGGCACTGAAGCTTTCTTT. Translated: CASTGQGLVGTEAFF.

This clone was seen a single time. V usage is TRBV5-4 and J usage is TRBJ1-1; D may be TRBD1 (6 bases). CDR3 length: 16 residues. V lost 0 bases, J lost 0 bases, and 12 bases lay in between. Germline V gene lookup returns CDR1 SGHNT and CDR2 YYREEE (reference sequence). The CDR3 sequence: CASSLGQGSMNTEAFF. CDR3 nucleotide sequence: TGTGCCAGCAGCTTGGGGCAGGGGAGTATGAACACTGAAGCTTTCTTT. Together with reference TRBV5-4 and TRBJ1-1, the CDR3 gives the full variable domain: ETGVTQSPTHLIKTRGQQVTLRCSSQSGHNTVSWYQQALGQGPQFIFQYYREEENGRGNFPPRFSGLQFPNYSSELNVNALELDDSALYLCASSLGQGSMNTEAFFGQGTRLTVV.

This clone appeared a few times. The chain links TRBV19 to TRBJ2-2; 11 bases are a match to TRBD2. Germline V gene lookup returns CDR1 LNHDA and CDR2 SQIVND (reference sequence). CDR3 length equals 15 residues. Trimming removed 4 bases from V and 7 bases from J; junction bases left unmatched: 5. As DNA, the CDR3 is TGTGCCAGTAGTAAACTAGCGGGAGCGATCGGGGAGCTGTTTTTT. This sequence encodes CASSKLAGAIGELFF.

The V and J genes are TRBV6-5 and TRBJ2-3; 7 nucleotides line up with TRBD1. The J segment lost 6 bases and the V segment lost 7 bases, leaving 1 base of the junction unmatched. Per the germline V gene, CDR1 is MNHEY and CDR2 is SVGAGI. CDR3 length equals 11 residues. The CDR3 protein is CASTRGDTQYF. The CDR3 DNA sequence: TGTGCCAGCACCAGGGGGGATACGCAGTATTTT.

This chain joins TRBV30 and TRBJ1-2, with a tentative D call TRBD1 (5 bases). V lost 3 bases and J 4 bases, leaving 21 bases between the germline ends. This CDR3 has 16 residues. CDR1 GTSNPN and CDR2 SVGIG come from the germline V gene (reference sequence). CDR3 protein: CAWRRGLGGDGYGYTF. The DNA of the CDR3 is TGTGCCTGGAGACGGGGATTGGGGGGGGACGGCTATGGCTACACCTTC.

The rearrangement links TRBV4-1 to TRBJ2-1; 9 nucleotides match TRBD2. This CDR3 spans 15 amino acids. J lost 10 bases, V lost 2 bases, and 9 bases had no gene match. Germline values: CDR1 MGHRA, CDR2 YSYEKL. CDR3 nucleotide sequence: TGCGCCAGCAGCCAAACGATAGCGGGAGAGAGAGAGCAGTTCTTC. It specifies CASSQTIAGEREQFF.

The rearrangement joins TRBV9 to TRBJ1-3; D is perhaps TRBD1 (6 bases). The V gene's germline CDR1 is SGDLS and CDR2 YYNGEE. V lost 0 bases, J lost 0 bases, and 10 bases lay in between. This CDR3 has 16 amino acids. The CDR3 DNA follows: TGTGCCAGCAGCGTAGCCAGGGGATTCTCTGGAAACACCATATATTTT. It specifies CASSVARGFSGNTIYF.

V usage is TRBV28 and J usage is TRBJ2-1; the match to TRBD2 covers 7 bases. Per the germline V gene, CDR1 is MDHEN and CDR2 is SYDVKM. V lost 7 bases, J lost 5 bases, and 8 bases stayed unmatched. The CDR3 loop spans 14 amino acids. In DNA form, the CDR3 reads TGTGCCAGCACCTTCGGCGGGAGACACAATGAGCAGTTCTTC. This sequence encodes CASTFGGRHNEQFF.

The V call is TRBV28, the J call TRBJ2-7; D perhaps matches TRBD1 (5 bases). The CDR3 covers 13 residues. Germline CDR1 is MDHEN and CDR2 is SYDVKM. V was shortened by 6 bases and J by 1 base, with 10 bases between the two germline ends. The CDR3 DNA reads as TGTGCCAGCAGCTCCAGGGTTTCCTACGAGCAGTACTTC. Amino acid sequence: CASSSRVSYEQYF.